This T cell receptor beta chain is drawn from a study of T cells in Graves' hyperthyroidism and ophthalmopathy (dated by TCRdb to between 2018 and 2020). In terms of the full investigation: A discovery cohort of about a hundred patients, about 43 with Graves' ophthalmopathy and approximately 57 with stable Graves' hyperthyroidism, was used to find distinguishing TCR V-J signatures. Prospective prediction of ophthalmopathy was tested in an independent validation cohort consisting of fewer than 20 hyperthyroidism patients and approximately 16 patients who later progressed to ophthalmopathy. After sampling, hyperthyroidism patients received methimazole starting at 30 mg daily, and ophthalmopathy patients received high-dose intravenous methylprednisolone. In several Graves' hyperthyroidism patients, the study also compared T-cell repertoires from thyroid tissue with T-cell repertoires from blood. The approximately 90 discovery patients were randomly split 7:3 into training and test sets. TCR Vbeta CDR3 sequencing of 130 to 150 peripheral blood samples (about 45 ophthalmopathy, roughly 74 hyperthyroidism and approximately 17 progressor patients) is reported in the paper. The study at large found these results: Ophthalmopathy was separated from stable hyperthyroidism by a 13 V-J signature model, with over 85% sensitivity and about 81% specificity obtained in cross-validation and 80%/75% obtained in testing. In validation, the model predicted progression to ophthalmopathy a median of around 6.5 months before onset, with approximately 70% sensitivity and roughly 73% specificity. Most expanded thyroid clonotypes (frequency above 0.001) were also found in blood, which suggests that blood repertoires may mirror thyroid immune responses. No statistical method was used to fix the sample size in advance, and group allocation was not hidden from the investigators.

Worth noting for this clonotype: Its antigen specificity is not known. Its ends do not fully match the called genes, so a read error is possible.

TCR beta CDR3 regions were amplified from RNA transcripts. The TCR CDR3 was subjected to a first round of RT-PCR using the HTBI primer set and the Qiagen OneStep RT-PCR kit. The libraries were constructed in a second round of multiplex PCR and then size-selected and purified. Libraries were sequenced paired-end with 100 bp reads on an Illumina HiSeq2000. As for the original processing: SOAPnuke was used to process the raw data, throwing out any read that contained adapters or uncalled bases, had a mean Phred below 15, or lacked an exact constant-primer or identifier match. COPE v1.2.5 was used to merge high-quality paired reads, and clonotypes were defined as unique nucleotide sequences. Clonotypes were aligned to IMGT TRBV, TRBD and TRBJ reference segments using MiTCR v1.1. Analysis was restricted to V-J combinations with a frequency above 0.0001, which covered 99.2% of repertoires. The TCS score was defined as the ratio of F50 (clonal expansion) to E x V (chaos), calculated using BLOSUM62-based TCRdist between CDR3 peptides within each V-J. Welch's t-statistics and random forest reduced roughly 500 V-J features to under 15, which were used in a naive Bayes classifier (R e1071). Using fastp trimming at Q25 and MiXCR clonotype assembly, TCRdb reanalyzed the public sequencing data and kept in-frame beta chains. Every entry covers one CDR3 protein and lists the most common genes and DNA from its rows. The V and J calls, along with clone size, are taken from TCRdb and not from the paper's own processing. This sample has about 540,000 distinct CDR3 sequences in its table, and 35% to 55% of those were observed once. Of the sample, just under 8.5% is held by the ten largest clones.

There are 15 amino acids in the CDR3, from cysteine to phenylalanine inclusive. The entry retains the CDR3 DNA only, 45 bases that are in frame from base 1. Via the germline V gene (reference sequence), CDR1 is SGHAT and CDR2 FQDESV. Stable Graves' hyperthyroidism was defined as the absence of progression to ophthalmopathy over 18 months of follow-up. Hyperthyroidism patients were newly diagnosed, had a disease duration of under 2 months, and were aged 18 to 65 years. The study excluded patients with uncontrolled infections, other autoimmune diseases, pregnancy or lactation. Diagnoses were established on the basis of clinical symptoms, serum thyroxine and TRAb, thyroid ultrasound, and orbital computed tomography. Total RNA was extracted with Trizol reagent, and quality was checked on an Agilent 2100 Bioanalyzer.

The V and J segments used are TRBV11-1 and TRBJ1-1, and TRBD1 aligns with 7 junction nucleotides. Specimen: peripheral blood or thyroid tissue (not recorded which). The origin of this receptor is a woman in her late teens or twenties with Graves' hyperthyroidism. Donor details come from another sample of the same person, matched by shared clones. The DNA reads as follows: TGTGGCAGCAGCTATGATGAGGGGGCTAGGACTGAAGCTTTCTTT. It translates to CGSSYDEGARTEAFF.